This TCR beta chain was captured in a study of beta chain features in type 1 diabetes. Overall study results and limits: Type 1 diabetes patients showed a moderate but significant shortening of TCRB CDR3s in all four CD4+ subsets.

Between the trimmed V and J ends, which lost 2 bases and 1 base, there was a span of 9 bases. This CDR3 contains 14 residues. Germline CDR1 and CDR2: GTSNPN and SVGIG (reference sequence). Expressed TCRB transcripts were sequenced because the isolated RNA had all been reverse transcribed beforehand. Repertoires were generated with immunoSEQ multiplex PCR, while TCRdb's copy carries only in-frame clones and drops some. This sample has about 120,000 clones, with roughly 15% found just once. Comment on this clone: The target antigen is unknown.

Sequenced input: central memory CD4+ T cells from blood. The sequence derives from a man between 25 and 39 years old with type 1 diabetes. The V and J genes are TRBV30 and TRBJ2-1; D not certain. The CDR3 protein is CAWSSNPSYNEQFF. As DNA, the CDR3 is TGTGCCTGGAGTTCGAATCCATCCTACAATGAGCAGTTCTTC.